This TCR beta chain was retrieved from a study of T cell changes during pregnancy in multiple sclerosis. Sequencing was performed with immunoSEQ multiplex PCR; in TCRdb, only in-frame clones are kept and a portion is missing. The top ten clones hold over 2% of a sample with 72,000 or so clones, approximately 93% of them seen once. Germline CDR1 is SGHAT and CDR2 is FQNNGV. Between the trimmed V and J ends, which lost 7 bases and 0 bases, there was a span of 14 bases. This CDR3 is built from 15 residues. The J gene is TRBJ2-3, the V gene TRBV11-2, with D possibly TRBD2 on 6 matching bases. This receptor was obtained from a female donor with multiple sclerosis, enrolled in a pregnancy study. The sample was peripheral blood, taken in the second trimester of pregnancy. The CDR3 nucleotides are TGTGCCAGCATTGACCCCGGGGGTAGCACAGATACGCAGTATTTT. This translates into CASIDPGGSTDTQYF.